These 12 T cell receptor beta chains came from one sample sequenced in a study of cytomegalovirus exposure and HLA in healthy donors (TCRdb year 2017). The library was made by the immunoSEQ multiplex PCR assay. For the multiplex PCR, a mixture combining 60 forward primers for TCR Vbeta segments and 13 reverse primers for TCR Jbeta segments was used. What TCRdb holds here is the immuneACCESS table cut down to in-frame rearrangements. Part of the clones is not present; checked against another copy, under half of the missing clones reflect an unresolved V gene, and the others are unexplained. The sample data list approximately 100,000 clones, and roughly two thirds of these were observed just once. Over 2% of the sample lies in the top ten. Material for sequencing was PBMCs. These receptors came from a human donor in good health.

The chain uses TRBV9 and TRBJ2-5, with a tentative D call TRBD1 (5 bases). CDR3 length: 14 residues. Between the trimmed V and J ends, which lost 4 bases and 1 base, there was a span of 11 bases. Germline V lookup: CDR1 SGDLS, CDR2 YYNGEE. The CDR3 sequence: CASSTQGSQETQYF. The CDR3 nucleotides are TGTGCCAGCAGCACTCAGGGTTCCCAAGAGACCCAGTACTTC.

This clone was counted a few times. This chain joins TRBV4-3 and TRBJ2-7, with 8 bases that match TRBD1. CDR3 length equals 16 residues. Losses at the gene ends were 3 bases for V and 2 bases for J; bases not matched to a gene: 9. CDR1 and CDR2 (germline): LGHNA, YSLEER. The chain's CDR3 is CASSQGYRTGPYEQYF. CDR3 sequence (DNA): TGCGCCAGCAGCCAGGGCTATAGGACAGGGCCCTACGAGCAGTACTTC.

The V gene is TRBV6-5, the J gene TRBJ2-2; tentatively, D is TRBD1 (6 bases). This CDR3 is 14 amino acids long. Trimming removed 5 bases from V and 4 bases from J, with 11 bases in between. Germline V gene sequence: CDR1 MNHEY, CDR2 SVGAGI. The CDR3 loop is CASSPGHVTGELFF. The CDR3 nucleotides are TGTGCCAGCAGTCCGGGACACGTCACCGGGGAGCTGTTTTTT.

This sequence joins TRBV30 and TRBJ1-4; no clear D. Looked up from germline, CDR1 is GTSNPN and CDR2 is SVGIG (reference sequence). The CDR3 spans 12 residues. Trimming shortened V by 1 base and J by 8 bases, and 8 bases separated the two germline ends. CDR3 sequence (DNA): TGTGCCTGGAGTGGACTGCGAGAAAAACTGTTTTTT. It yields the protein CAWSGLREKLFF.

The chain is built from TRBV19 and TRBJ1-2, with D tentatively TRBD1 (6 bases). Germline CDR1 and CDR2: LNHDA and SQIVND (reference sequence). The CDR3 extends over 15 amino acids. V dropped 4 bases and J dropped 6 bases, with 18 bases sitting between them. The CDR3 is CASSKQGSGWDGYTF. CDR3 in DNA: TGTGCCAGTAGTAAGCAGGGGTCGGGTTGGGATGGCTACACCTTC.

This chain joins TRBV12-5 and TRBJ2-7, with 7 bases matching TRBD1. In germline, CDR1 is LGHNT, CDR2 FRNRAP. The CDR3 covers 16 residues. V shed 2 bases, J shed 3 bases, and the junction held 10 bases outside the gene matches. The CDR3, as DNA: TGTGCTAGTGGTTTGAACCCGACAGGGAAGGGCTACGAGCAGTACTTC. This codes for CASGLNPTGKGYEQYF.

V and J are TRBV6-5 and TRBJ2-5; 7 bases fit TRBD1. The end of the DNA aligns better with TRBJ2-7, so the J call may be wrong. The CDR3 covers 14 residues. CDR1 is MNHEY and CDR2 is SVGAGI in the germline V gene. The DNA for the CDR3 is TGTGCCAGCAGCCTCGACAGGGTTAGTGGCGAGCAGTACTTC. It is translated as CASSLDRVSGEQYF.

The rearrangement joins TRBV9 to TRBJ1-1, with no clear D. CDR3 length: 12 amino acids. Trimming took 0 bases from V and 6 from J, leaving 6 bases between them. Germline V gene lookup returns CDR1 SGDLS and CDR2 YYNGEE. The CDR3 bases are TGTGCCAGCAGCGTAGCTAACCCTGAAGCTTTCTTT. This translates into CASSVANPEAFF.

The V and J genes are TRBV7-2 and TRBJ1-6; TRBD1 might be the D (5 bases). V was pared by 1 base and J by 6 bases, with 13 bases between. Germline values: CDR1 SGHTA, CDR2 FQGNSA. The CDR3 loop spans 16 amino acids. The CDR3 sequence is CASSLGWGTINSPLHF. The DNA of the CDR3 is TGTGCCAGCAGCTTAGGATGGGGGACTATTAATTCACCCCTCCACTTT.

This chain links TRBV30 with TRBJ2-2, with 12 nucleotides matching TRBD2. Germline CDR1 GTSNPN, CDR2 SVGIG (reference sequence). The trim removed 0 bases at V and 4 bases at J, leaving 9 bases unmatched. The CDR3 runs 18 residues. CDR3 protein: CAWSVGLAGGPGTGELFF. CDR3 bases: TGTGCCTGGAGTGTTGGGCTAGCGGGGGGGCCTGGCACCGGGGAGCTGTTTTTT.

This clone was detected only a few times. This sequence joins TRBV9 and TRBJ2-3, with D possibly matching TRBD2 (7 bases). Germline CDR1 reads SGDLS; CDR2 reads YYNGEE. There are 15 residues in the CDR3. The V gene lost 2 bases and the J gene lost 4 bases, with 14 bases spanning the gap. For the CDR3, the DNA is TGTGCCAGCAGCGTTTCGGGGGGCAGCGCAGATACGCAGTATTTT. Residues: CASSVSGGSADTQYF.

The V and J genes are TRBV27 and TRBJ1-2, with D unclear. Germline CDR1 reads MNHEY; CDR2 reads SMNVEV (reference sequence). This CDR3 comprises 13 residues. Between the trimmed V and J ends, which lost 3 bases and 5 bases, there was a span of 10 bases. CDR3 nucleotides: TGTGCCAGCAGTTTGAGGGAGGGTTATGGCTACACCTTC. This sequence encodes CASSLREGYGYTF.